This T cell receptor (beta chain) was identified during a study of memory CD4+ T cells and cytomegalovirus serostatus. As for the study in general: Donors were healthy Belgian adults, several CMV seropositive and approximately 23 seronegative.

Points from the study as a whole: About 40% of the roughly 160 known CMV-associated TCRbeta sequences appeared in CD4+ memory. Suggested: most of the CMV-linked TCR signature lies in CD4+ memory cells.

Data came from immunoSEQ multiplex PCR; TCRdb stores just in-frame clones and leaves some out. Of about 43,000 clones listed, 77% are singletons. The CDR3 loop spans 15 amino acids. V dropped 2 bases and J dropped 0; count of bases not matched to a gene: 4. Germline assignment: CDR1 SGDLS and CDR2 YYNGEE. The sort gate was single viable CD3+CD4+CD8-CD45RO+ cells for memory CD4+ T cells. CMV serostatus came from serum IgG against pp150, pp28, p38, p52. This clone was counted between two and nine times. Its antigen remains unidentified. The chain combines TRBV9 with TRBJ1-2, with 7 positions matching TRBD1. This receptor was obtained from an adult in good health and CMV-seronegative. Input material: memory CD4+ T cells from blood. CDR3 sequence reads: CASSVTGEANYGYTF. As DNA, the CDR3 is TGTGCCAGCAGCGTTACAGGGGAGGCTAACTATGGCTACACCTTC.